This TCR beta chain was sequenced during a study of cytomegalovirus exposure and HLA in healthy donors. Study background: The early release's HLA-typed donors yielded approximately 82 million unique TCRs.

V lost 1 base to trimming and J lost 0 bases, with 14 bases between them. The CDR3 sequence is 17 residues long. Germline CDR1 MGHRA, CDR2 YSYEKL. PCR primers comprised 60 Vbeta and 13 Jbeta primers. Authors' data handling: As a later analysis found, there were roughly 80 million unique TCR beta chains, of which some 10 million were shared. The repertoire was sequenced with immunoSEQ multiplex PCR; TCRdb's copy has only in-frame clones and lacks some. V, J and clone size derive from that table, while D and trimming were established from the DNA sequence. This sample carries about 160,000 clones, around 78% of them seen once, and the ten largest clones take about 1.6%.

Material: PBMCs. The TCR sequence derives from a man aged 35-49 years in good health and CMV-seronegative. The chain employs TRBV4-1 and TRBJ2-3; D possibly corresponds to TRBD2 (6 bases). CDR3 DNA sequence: TGCGCCAGCAGCCAAGGGTACGGGAGCGGGAGCACAGATACGCAGTATTTT. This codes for CASSQGYGSGSTDTQYF.